This T cell receptor (beta chain) was captured by sequencing in a study of T cells in Graves' hyperthyroidism and ophthalmopathy. Germline V CDR1 and CDR2: SNHLY, FYNNEI. Trimming took 4 bases from V and 7 from J; bases not matched to a gene: 6. This CDR3 is built from 14 residues. Regions amplified from RNA transcripts were the TCR beta CDR3 regions. First-round RT-PCR with HTBI primers amplified the TCR CDR3 region. In TCRdb, the multiplex PCR reads were re-called with MiXCR into one record per CDR3 protein. The sample records some 300,000 distinct CDR3 sequences, roughly a fifth being singletons. The specimen sequenced was blood. This TCR was recovered from a man aged 45-65 years with Graves' ophthalmopathy. J is TRBJ2-2 and V is TRBV2; TRBD1 aligns across 7 bases. CDR3 in amino acids: CASSGGQCGGELFF. The CDR3 region has the DNA TGTGCCAGCAGTGGGGGACAGTGCGGCGGGGAGCTGTTTTTT. Full variable domain (remainder filled in from reference TRBV2 and TRBJ2-2): EPEVTQTPSHQVTQMGQEVILRCVPISNHLYFYWYRQILGQKVEFLVSFYNNEISEKSEIFDDQFSVERPDGSNFTLKIRSTKLEDSAMYFCASSGGQCGGELFFGEGSRLTVL.